The rows below give T cell receptor beta chains drawn from one sample of a study of T cell responses to AZD1222 COVID-19 vaccine. Using immunoSEQ multiplex PCR, the repertoire was profiled, and TCRdb retains in-frame clones only, with some absent. The repertoire holds around 99,000 clones, with about 92% as singletons. The source was peripheral blood, collected 28 days after the second AZD1222 dose. The receptors were sampled from an adult who received the AZD1222 COVID-19 vaccine. The CDR3 runs from the conserved cysteine through the conserved F or W. Fields, in order: clone size, V gene, J gene, D gene, CDR3 DNA, CDR3 protein. The D gene is left open where the match is weak. Expanded clones get a size class; other rows say once, few or many, or leave the size out.

-,TRBV5-8,TRBJ2-7,TRBD2,TGTGCCAGCAGCCGGACTAGTTCCGACGAGCAGTACTTC,CASSRTSSDEQYF
-,TRBV28,TRBJ1-5,-,TGTGCCAGCAGCAACTTATTTGGGAGCAATCAGCCCCAGCATTTT,CASSNLFGSNQPQHF
-,TRBV7-2,TRBJ1-4,-,TGTGCCAGCAGCTCGACTTCGACTAATGAAAAACTGTTTTTT,CASSSTSTNEKLFF
-,TRBV7-2,TRBJ2-7,-,TGTGCCAGCAGCTTAGAAGGGATGGGCGAGCAGTACTTC,CASSLEGMGEQYF
once,TRBV5-1,TRBJ2-7,TRBD1,TGCGCCAGCAGCGACAGGGAATTCTACGAGCAGTACTTC,CASSDREFYEQYF
-,TRBV5-5,TRBJ2-1,TRBD2,TGTGCCAGCAGCTTTGATGGACTAGCCTACAATGAGCAGTTCTTC,CASSFDGLAYNEQFF
-,TRBV5-1,TRBJ2-7,TRBD1,TGCGCCAGCAGCTGGGGACAGGGGAGCTCCTACGAGCAGTACTTC,CASSWGQGSSYEQYF
once,TRBV6-5,TRBJ1-2,-,TGTGCCAGCAGTTATCGAAGGGGTTATGGCTACACCTTC,CASSYRRGYGYTF
-,TRBV27,TRBJ2-2,-,TGTGCCAGCAGTATTAGTTTGAGGGGAGAGGTGGAGCTGTTTTTT,CASSISLRGEVELFF
-,TRBV18,TRBJ2-7,-,TGTGCCAGCTCACCTTCACAGCTTACGGAGCAGTACTTC,CASSPSQLTEQYF
-,TRBV14,TRBJ1-3,-,TGTGCCAGCAGCCAAGAGAACCGACGGTTTTCTGGAAACACCATATATTTT,CASSQENRRFSGNTIYF
many,TRBV27,TRBJ1-1,-,TGTGCCAGCAGTTTACACGGAGACTTGAACACTGAAGCTTTCTTT,CASSLHGDLNTEAFF
-,TRBV11-3,TRBJ1-2,-,TGTGCCAGCAGCTTAGCAGGACTTAACTATGGCTACACCTTC,CASSLAGLNYGYTF
-,TRBV19,TRBJ2-2,-,TGTGCCAGTAGTAGACGACAGGCCCTTAACACCGGGGAGCTGTTTTTT,CASSRRQALNTGELFF
-,TRBV5-6,TRBJ1-2,TRBD1,TGTGCCAGCAGCTTGGTGGACAGGGGGCGCGAGGTTGGCTACACCTTC,CASSLVDRGREVGYTF
-,TRBV5-4,TRBJ1-2,-,TGTGCCAGCAGCCGGGCAGGGCCCTATGGCTACACCTTC,CASSRAGPYGYTF
-,TRBV9,TRBJ2-2,TRBD1,TGTGCCAGCGGGGACAGGAACACCGGGGAGCTGTTTTTT,CASGDRNTGELFF
-,TRBV6-5,TRBJ2-2,TRBD2,TGTGCCAGCAGTTTAAGCGGGGGGGAGTTTGGGGAGCTGTTTTTT,CASSLSGGEFGELFF
-,TRBV9,TRBJ1-1,-,TGTGCCAGCAGCGTAGGTTCAGGGGTGGGCACTGAAGCTTTCTTT,CASSVGSGVGTEAFF
-,TRBV5-1,TRBJ1-5,-,TGCGCCAGGAACCACAGGGAGAGCAATCAGCCCCAGCATTTT,CARNHRESNQPQHF
-,TRBV5-1,TRBJ2-1,-,TGCGCCAGCAGCCCCTATACCGGGACTCAATTGTACAATGAGCAGTTCTTC,CASSPYTGTQLYNEQFF
-,TRBV5-1,TRBJ1-1,TRBD1,TGCGCCAGCAGCGCCAGGACAGGGGTGAACACTGAAGCTTTCTTT,CASSARTGVNTEAFF
-,TRBV15,TRBJ2-7,-,TGTGCCACCAGCAGACCTGGACCGCAAGGGCCCTACGAGCAGTACTTC,CATSRPGPQGPYEQYF
once,TRBV7-3,TRBJ2-3,TRBD2,TGTGCCAGCAGCTCCGGACTAGCGCCAGATACGCAGTATTTT,CASSSGLAPDTQYF
-,TRBV4-1,TRBJ2-3,TRBD2,TGCGCCAGCAGCCAACCCCATCTAGCGGGGGGAACAGATACGCAGTATTTT,CASSQPHLAGGTDTQYF
-,TRBV6-5,TRBJ2-1,-,TGTGCCAGCAGTTACTCCTCGGGGGATGAGCAGTTCTTC,CASSYSSGDEQFF
once,TRBV19,TRBJ1-5,-,TGTGCCAGTAGTTCGACGGACCGGGGTCAGCCCCAGCATTTT,CASSSTDRGQPQHF
-,TRBV7-6,TRBJ1-6,TRBD1,TGTGCCAGCAGCGCGACCCGACAGGGAAATTCACCCCTCCACTTT,CASSATRQGNSPLHF
-,TRBV27,TRBJ2-6,-,TGTGCCAGCAGAACGAATATTCAGGACTACTCTGGGGCCAACGTCCTGACTTTC,CASRTNIQDYSGANVLTF
few,TRBV7-8,TRBJ1-6,-,TGTGCCAGCAGCCGAGTAAAACCAGGTTCACCCCTCCACTTT,CASSRVKPGSPLHF
-,TRBV6-5,TRBJ1-2,-,TGTGCCAGCAGCCAGGGCCGGTATGGCTACACCTTC,CASSQGRYGYTF
-,TRBV6-5,TRBJ2-1,-,TGTGCCAGCAGTTACTCGTCAGGGAACTCTAATGAGCAGTTCTTC,CASSYSSGNSNEQFF
-,TRBV4-1,TRBJ1-5,-,TGCGCCAGCAGCCACCCGGGGGGAGGCAATCAGCCCCAGCATTTT,CASSHPGGGNQPQHF
-,TRBV7-9,TRBJ1-5,TRBD1,TGTGCCAGCAGCTTAGCGACAGGGGGCATGCAGCCCCAGCATTTT,CASSLATGGMQPQHF
-,TRBV24-1,TRBJ2-2,-,TGTGCCACGGGAGAGCCTGGGTCCGATCACGGGGAGCTGTTTTTT,CATGEPGSDHGELFF
-,TRBV18,TRBJ2-1,TRBD2,TGTGCCAGCTCGTCCTCCGCGGGACTAGCGGACAGCTCCTACAATGAGCAGTTCTTC,CASSSSAGLADSSYNEQFF
-,TRBV6-5,TRBJ2-2,TRBD1,TGTGCCTCAGACAGGGGTAACACCGGGGAGCTGTTTTTT,CASDRGNTGELFF
-,TRBV27,TRBJ1-2,-,TGTGCCAGCAGTAAGGACGTTGCGTATGGCTACACCTTC,CASSKDVAYGYTF
-,TRBV9,TRBJ2-5,-,TGTGCCAGCAGCGTAAATAGTCAGGGGGAGACCCAGTACTTC,CASSVNSQGETQYF
-,TRBV19,TRBJ2-7,-,TGTGCCAGTAGTGACGCCTACGAGCAGTACTTC,CASSDAYEQYF
-,TRBV19,TRBJ1-4,TRBD1,TGTGCCTCGCGGGGCAGGGGGCGAACAACTAATGAAAAACTGTTTTTT,CASRGRGRTTNEKLFF
-,TRBV5-1,TRBJ1-1,-,TGCGCCAGCTCCCTTAGTGTTTACACTGAAGCTTTCTTT,CASSLSVYTEAFF
-,TRBV28,TRBJ1-4,-,TGTGCCAGCAGTCCGTCGGGCTTCCTTGGGGGTGAAAAACTGTTTTTT,CASSPSGFLGGEKLFF
-,TRBV7-3,TRBJ1-5,TRBD1,TGTGCCAGCAGCTTAATCGACAGGGGACCTTATTATAGCAATCAGCCCCAGCATTTT,CASSLIDRGPYYSNQPQHF
few,TRBV12-2,TRBJ2-7,-,TGTGCAAGTCGCTTAGGGCCCCAAGGGGTTGGGGAGCAGTACTTC,CASRLGPQGVGEQYF
-,TRBV10-3,TRBJ1-5,-,TGTGCCATCAGTGAGTCTTACGGGGCTCAGCCCCAGCATTTT,CAISESYGAQPQHF
-,TRBV5-1,TRBJ2-1,TRBD2,TGCGCCAGCAGCCCACTAGCGGGAGACAATGAGCAGTTCTTC,CASSPLAGDNEQFF
few,TRBV7-3,TRBJ1-2,-,TGTGCCAGCAGCTCGGACAACTATGGCTACACCTTC,CASSSDNYGYTF
-,TRBV15,TRBJ2-1,TRBD2,TGTGCCACCAGCTGGGGACTAGGTTCTCCCAATGAGCAGTTCTTC,CATSWGLGSPNEQFF
-,TRBV3-1/TRBV3-2,TRBJ2-2,-,TGTGCCAGCAGCCAAGACCGGGGTACCGGGGAGCTGTTTTTT,CASSQDRGTGELFF
-,TRBV5-4,TRBJ2-2,-,TGTGCCAGCAGCACCCAAGCCGGGACGGGAAACACCGGGGAGCTGTTTTTT,CASSTQAGTGNTGELFF
-,TRBV9,TRBJ2-1,-,TGTGCCAGCAGCGCACGTAGCTCCTACAATGAGCAGTTCTTC,CASSARSSYNEQFF
once,TRBV6-5,TRBJ2-7,-,TGTGCCAGCAGTTACAACACCCAGAGCTCCTACGAGCAGTACTTC,CASSYNTQSSYEQYF
-,TRBV12-3/TRBV12-4,TRBJ1-6,-,TGTGCCAGCAGGGACGGACGGGAATCACCCCTCCACTTT,CASRDGRESPLHF
-,TRBV6-1,TRBJ1-2,TRBD1,TGTGCCAGCAGTGATAGGGACAGGGGGCGGGATGGCTACACCTTC,CASSDRDRGRDGYTF
-,TRBV29-1,TRBJ1-1,TRBD1,TGCAGCGTGAGACAGGGCGGTAGGACTGAAGCTTTCTTT,CSVRQGGRTEAFF
-,TRBV4-3,TRBJ1-1,-,TGCGCCAGCAGCCAAGATGTGGCGGGGGGCACTGAAGCTTTCTTT,CASSQDVAGGTEAFF